These T cell receptor beta chains were read from a single sample in a study of OX40 agonist ivuxolimab in advanced cancers. TCRdb's copy holds only in-frame clones and misses some; the assay was immunoSEQ multiplex PCR. This sample yields 35,000 to 55,000 clones, of which roughly 94% are seen a single time; about 10% belongs to the top ten. The sequences come from CD4+ or CD8+ T cells sorted from blood, collected in a trial of the OX40 agonist ivuxolimab. Every receptor here comes from an adult with an advanced solid tumor such as melanoma, head and neck, liver or kidney cancer. CDR3s include the opening cysteine and the closing phenylalanine or tryptophan. D genes are given only for firm matches. Clone size, where shown, is once, few, many, or a class for clones that have expanded.

len: 14; v_gene: TRBV6-5; abundance: -; j_gene: TRBJ2-1; d_gene: TRBD2; CDR3nt: TGTGCCAGCAGTCTAGCGGGAGGGGACAATGAGCAGTTCTTC; CDR3aa: CASSLAGGDNEQFF
len: 14; v_gene: TRBV9; abundance: -; j_gene: TRBJ2-7; d_gene: -; CDR3nt: TGTGCCAGCAGCGTAGCTTGGGGAGAGAACGAGCAGTACTTC; CDR3aa: CASSVAWGENEQYF
len: 15; v_gene: TRBV2; abundance: once; j_gene: TRBJ1-5; d_gene: TRBD1; CDR3nt: TGTGCCAGCAGAGAGTCGACAGGGATCAATCAGCCCCAGCATTTT; CDR3aa: CASRESTGINQPQHF
len: 14; v_gene: TRBV9; abundance: once; j_gene: TRBJ2-7; d_gene: -; CDR3nt: TGTGCCAGCAGCCCTGGGGATAGCTCCTACGAGCAGTACTTC; CDR3aa: CASSPGDSSYEQYF
len: 16; v_gene: TRBV6-5; abundance: -; j_gene: TRBJ2-1; d_gene: -; CDR3nt: TGTGCCAGCAGTTCCCCCTACAAGAGCTCCTACAATGAGCAGTTCTTC; CDR3aa: CASSSPYKSSYNEQFF
len: 14; v_gene: TRBV30; abundance: -; j_gene: TRBJ2-2; d_gene: TRBD1; CDR3nt: TGTGCCTGGACCCCGGGACAGGGGTACGGGGAGCTGTTTTTT; CDR3aa: CAWTPGQGYGELFF
len: 16; v_gene: TRBV11-2; abundance: -; j_gene: TRBJ2-7; d_gene: TRBD2; CDR3nt: TGTGCCAGCAGTTTAGGTCCGGGAGGCCTCTCCTACGAGCAGTACTTC; CDR3aa: CASSLGPGGLSYEQYF
len: 10; v_gene: TRBV25-1; abundance: -; j_gene: TRBJ2-3; d_gene: -; CDR3nt: TGTGCCAGCAGAGGGGATACGCAGTATTTT; CDR3aa: CASRGDTQYF
len: 15; v_gene: TRBV4-1; abundance: -; j_gene: TRBJ2-1; d_gene: -; CDR3nt: TGCGCCAGCAGCCAAGGTGACAGTTCCTACAATGAGCAGTTCTTC; CDR3aa: CASSQGDSSYNEQFF
len: 14; v_gene: TRBV9; abundance: -; j_gene: TRBJ2-6; d_gene: -; CDR3nt: TGTGCCAGCAGCCAGGGGTCTGGGGCCAACGTCCTGACTTTC; CDR3aa: CASSQGSGANVLTF
len: 13; v_gene: TRBV11-3; abundance: -; j_gene: TRBJ2-7; d_gene: -; CDR3nt: TGTGCCAGCAGCTTTGGGCAGGACTACGAGCAGTACTTC; CDR3aa: CASSFGQDYEQYF
len: 15; v_gene: TRBV9; abundance: -; j_gene: TRBJ2-7; d_gene: -; CDR3nt: TGTGCCAGCAGCGTAGAAGCGGGTTGGGGTCACGAGCAGTACTTC; CDR3aa: CASSVEAGWGHEQYF
len: 12; v_gene: TRBV7-2; abundance: -; j_gene: TRBJ1-1; d_gene: TRBD1; CDR3nt: TGTGCCAGCAGCAAGACAGGGGATGAAGCTTTCTTT; CDR3aa: CASSKTGDEAFF
len: 13; v_gene: TRBV29-1; abundance: -; j_gene: TRBJ1-2; d_gene: -; CDR3nt: TGCAGCGTTGTAGGCAGTAGTAACTATGGCTACACCTTC; CDR3aa: CSVVGSSNYGYTF
len: 15; v_gene: TRBV9; abundance: -; j_gene: TRBJ2-2; d_gene: -; CDR3nt: TGTGCCAGCAGCCCCCGCACTGTCAACACCGGGGAGCTGTTTTTT; CDR3aa: CASSPRTVNTGELFF
len: 12; v_gene: TRBV9; abundance: -; j_gene: TRBJ2-5; d_gene: -; CDR3nt: TGTGCCAGCAGCGGGGGAGGAGAGACCCAGTACTTC; CDR3aa: CASSGGGETQYF
len: 13; v_gene: TRBV30; abundance: once; j_gene: TRBJ1-5; d_gene: -; CDR3nt: TGTGCCTGGAGTGTTGGCGGCACTCAGCCCCAGCATTTT; CDR3aa: CAWSVGGTQPQHF
len: 18; v_gene: TRBV2; abundance: -; j_gene: TRBJ2-1; d_gene: TRBD2; CDR3nt: TGTGCCAGACTTGAACTGCCCGGGACTAGCAGTGTTGTCAATGAGCAGTTCTTC; CDR3aa: CARLELPGTSSVVNEQFF
len: 15; v_gene: TRBV27; abundance: -; j_gene: TRBJ1-1; d_gene: -; CDR3nt: TGTGCCAGCTACAGGGATTACCGGGGGAACACTGAAGCTTTCTTT; CDR3aa: CASYRDYRGNTEAFF
len: 14; v_gene: TRBV7-3; abundance: -; j_gene: TRBJ2-7; d_gene: -; CDR3nt: TGTGCCAGCAGCTTAACTTCTGGGTCCTACGAGCAGTACTTC; CDR3aa: CASSLTSGSYEQYF
len: 14; v_gene: TRBV29-1; abundance: -; j_gene: TRBJ1-2; d_gene: TRBD1; CDR3nt: TGCAGCGTTGAGATGACAGGGGGCGCGTATGGCTACACCTTC; CDR3aa: CSVEMTGGAYGYTF
len: 16; v_gene: TRBV10-2; abundance: -; j_gene: TRBJ2-2; d_gene: TRBD2; CDR3nt: TGCGCCAGCAGTAAACCGGGACTAGCAGGCACCGGGGAGCTGTTTTTT; CDR3aa: CASSKPGLAGTGELFF